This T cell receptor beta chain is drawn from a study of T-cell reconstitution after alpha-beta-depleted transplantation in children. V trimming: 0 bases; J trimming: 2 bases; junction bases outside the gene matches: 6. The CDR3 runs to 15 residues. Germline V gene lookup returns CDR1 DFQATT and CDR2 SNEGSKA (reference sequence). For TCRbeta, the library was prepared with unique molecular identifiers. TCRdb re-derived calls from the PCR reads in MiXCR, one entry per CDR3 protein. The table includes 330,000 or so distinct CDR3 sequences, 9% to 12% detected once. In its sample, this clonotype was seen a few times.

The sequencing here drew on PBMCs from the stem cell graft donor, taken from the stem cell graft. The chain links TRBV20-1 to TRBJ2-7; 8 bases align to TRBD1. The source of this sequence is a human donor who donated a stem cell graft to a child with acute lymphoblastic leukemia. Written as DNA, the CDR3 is TGCAGTGCTAGAGATCCGACAGGGGACCCCTACGAGCAGTACTTC. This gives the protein CSARDPTGDPYEQYF.